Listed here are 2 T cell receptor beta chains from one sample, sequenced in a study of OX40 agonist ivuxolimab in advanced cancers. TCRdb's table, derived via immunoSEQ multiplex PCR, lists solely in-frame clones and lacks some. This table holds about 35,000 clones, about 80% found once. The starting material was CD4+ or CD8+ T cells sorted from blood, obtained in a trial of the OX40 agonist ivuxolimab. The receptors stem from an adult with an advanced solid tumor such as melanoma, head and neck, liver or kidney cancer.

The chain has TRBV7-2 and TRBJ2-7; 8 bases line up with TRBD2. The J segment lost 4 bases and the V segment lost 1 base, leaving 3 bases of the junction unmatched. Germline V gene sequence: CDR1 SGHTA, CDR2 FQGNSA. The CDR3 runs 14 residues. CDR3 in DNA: TGTGCCAGCAGCTTAGGGACTAGCTGGTACGAGCAGTACTTC. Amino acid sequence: CASSLGTSWYEQYF.

CDR3 nucleotides: TGTGCCAGCAGTTTTGAGGATTTCTACGAGCAGTACTTC. Residues: CASSFEDFYEQYF. This chain connects TRBV28 to TRBJ2-7, with D unresolved. CDR3 size: 13 residues. Germline V CDR1 and CDR2: MDHEN, SYDVKM. The ends were cut back, 3 bases at V and 3 bases at J, with 9 bases in the middle.